These T cell receptor beta chains were read from a single sample in a study of blood T cell repertoires in COVID-19. Profiling relied on immunoSEQ multiplex PCR, and the TCRdb table lists in-frame clones only, not all of them. The table includes under 250,000 clones, 90% to 95% detected once. The sample comprised peripheral blood. The receptors here all came from a man aged 25 to 40 with acute or convalescent COVID-19. Each CDR3 is given with its conserved first and last residue. D genes are given only for firm matches. Clone sizes are given selectively: once, few, many, or a class where the clone is expanded.

CDR3 DNA,CDR3 protein,D gene,V gene,clone size,J gene
TGTGCCAGCAGCGAACGAGGGATCGGCGGCTACACCTTC,CASSERGIGGYTF,-,TRBV12-3/TRBV12-4,once,TRBJ1-2
TGTGCCAGCAGCCTGGGGACAAAAGGGCCCCAGCATTTT,CASSLGTKGPQHF,-,TRBV5-8,-,TRBJ1-5
TGTGCCAGCAGCTACCGGGACAGCCACAATGAGCAGTTCTTC,CASSYRDSHNEQFF,TRBD1,TRBV5-4,-,TRBJ2-1
TGTGCCACCAGCAGAGATTCGAGGACATATCGAACCTACAATGAGCAGTTCTTC,CATSRDSRTYRTYNEQFF,-,TRBV15,-,TRBJ2-1
TGTGCCAGTAGTGCCAGTTACGGAAACACCATATATTTT,CASSASYGNTIYF,-,TRBV19,many,TRBJ1-3
TGTGCCAGCAGTATAACCTGGGGGTCGGGAGGGCAGCCCCAGCATTTT,CASSITWGSGGQPQHF,-,TRBV27,-,TRBJ1-5
TGTGCCAGCAGTTTGGGACAGGGAAGCACAGATACGCAGTATTTT,CASSLGQGSTDTQYF,TRBD1,TRBV27,-,TRBJ2-3
TGTGCCAGCAGCCAACCAACGGCGGGGACGAACACTGAAGCTTTCTTT,CASSQPTAGTNTEAFF,-,TRBV4-2,-,TRBJ1-1
TGTGCCAGCAGTCCCGCCACCGGGGGGACGTACGAGCAGTACTTC,CASSPATGGTYEQYF,TRBD2,TRBV28,-,TRBJ2-7
TGCGCCAGCAGCAATGGCCCCGCGGTAGGCAATGAGCAGTTCTTC,CASSNGPAVGNEQFF,-,TRBV5-1,-,TRBJ2-1
TGTGCCATCAGTGAGCCAGGACACCCGAACACTGAAGCTTTCTTT,CAISEPGHPNTEAFF,-,TRBV10-3,-,TRBJ1-1
TGTGCCAGCAGCCCGAGAACAGGGGCCAATCAGCCCCAGCATTTT,CASSPRTGANQPQHF,TRBD1,TRBV3-1/TRBV3-2,-,TRBJ1-5
TGTGCCAGCAGATACAGGGGGCTTAACTATGGCTACACCTTC,CASRYRGLNYGYTF,TRBD1,TRBV28,-,TRBJ1-2
TGTGCCAGCAGCCCGAGGACTAGCGGGACCTCCGGGGATACGCAGTATTTT,CASSPRTSGTSGDTQYF,TRBD2,TRBV4-2,-,TRBJ2-3
TGTGCCAGCAGCTTAAGTCCCTACACCGGGGAGCTGTTTTTT,CASSLSPYTGELFF,-,TRBV7-3,-,TRBJ2-2
TGTGCCAGCAGGGGGGGACTGAATATAATAGAGACCCAGTACTTC,CASRGGLNIIETQYF,-,TRBV2,once,TRBJ2-5
TGTGCCAGCAGCTTAGAGATAGCGGGAGGGTCCTACGAGCAGTACTTC,CASSLEIAGGSYEQYF,TRBD2,TRBV11-2,once,TRBJ2-7
TGTGCCAGCAGCGGGGGGGGCCTCGGCTCCGAGCAGTACTTC,CASSGGGLGSEQYF,-,TRBV9,-,TRBJ2-7
TGTGCCAGCAGATCGGAGGGGTTAATAGTCTGGGAGACCCAGTACTTC,CASRSEGLIVWETQYF,-,TRBV28,-,TRBJ2-5
TGTGCTAGCAGCGCAGCAGGGTCCTACGAGCAGTACTTC,CASSAAGSYEQYF,-,TRBV7-7,few,TRBJ2-7
TGCGCCAGCAGCTTTCTAGCCAAACTAGGCAATGAGCAGTTCTTC,CASSFLAKLGNEQFF,-,TRBV5-1,-,TRBJ2-1
TGTGCCAGCAGCTTGGTAACAGCGGGGGAGACCCAGTACTTC,CASSLVTAGETQYF,TRBD2,TRBV5-4,-,TRBJ2-5
TGTGCCTGGAGTTTTTCGGGGAGGGTTACCGGGGAGCTGTTTTTT,CAWSFSGRVTGELFF,TRBD2,TRBV30,-,TRBJ2-2
TGTGCCAGCAGTTCTTACGCACTGTACAATGAGCAGTTCTTC,CASSSYALYNEQFF,-,TRBV27,-,TRBJ2-1
TGTGCCAGCAGTAGGGGACAGGTCTATGGCTACACCTTC,CASSRGQVYGYTF,TRBD1,TRBV27,-,TRBJ1-2
TGCGCCAGCAGCCCCGGGACAGGGAACACTGAAGCTTTCTTT,CASSPGTGNTEAFF,TRBD1,TRBV5-1,-,TRBJ1-1
TGTGCCAGCTCACCGCCCACGAGTGCCAACAATTCACCCCTCCACTTT,CASSPPTSANNSPLHF,-,TRBV18,-,TRBJ1-6
TGTGCCAGCAGCCAAGATCAAGGGGGCTGGGGACAAGAGACCCAGTACTTC,CASSQDQGGWGQETQYF,TRBD1,TRBV14,-,TRBJ2-5
TGTGCCAGCTCACTATCTTTGACAGAAACCTATGGCTACACCTTC,CASSLSLTETYGYTF,-,TRBV18,-,TRBJ1-2
TGCGCCAGCAGGCTGACTAGGAGCTCCTACAATGAGCAGTTCTTC,CASRLTRSSYNEQFF,-,TRBV5-1,-,TRBJ2-1
TGTGCCAGCAGTTATCTAGGGCTAGCGGTCTACGAGCAGTACTTC,CASSYLGLAVYEQYF,TRBD2,TRBV6-5,few,TRBJ2-7
TGTGCCAGTAGCCGGGGACAGGGAAGCGAGCAGTACTTC,CASSRGQGSEQYF,TRBD1,TRBV19,-,TRBJ2-7
TGTGCCAGTAGTCTAGACAGGGTCGGCGGGGAGCTGTTTTTT,CASSLDRVGGELFF,TRBD1,TRBV19,-,TRBJ2-2
TGTGCCAGCAGCGTAGGACAGGCCTATGGCTACACCTTC,CASSVGQAYGYTF,-,TRBV9,-,TRBJ1-2
TGTGCCAGCAGTTACTCCGAGGGTTTATCTTCCCAGTCCCTCCACTTT,CASSYSEGLSSQSLHF,-,TRBV6-5,-,TRBJ1-6
TGTGCCAGCAGTGAATCGCGACAGGGTCTCTCACCCCTCCACTTT,CASSESRQGLSPLHF,TRBD1,TRBV6-1,-,TRBJ1-6
TGTGCCAGCAGCTTGGAATATAGGGGGACAGCCTATGGCTACACCTTC,CASSLEYRGTAYGYTF,TRBD1,TRBV5-5,-,TRBJ1-2
TGTGCCAGCTCACCCGAAACTAGCGGGTACTTTCGGTTCTTC,CASSPETSGYFRFF,TRBD2,TRBV18,few,TRBJ2-1
TGTGCCAGCAGCTCGGCCGGGGGGTTCTATGGCTACACCTTC,CASSSAGGFYGYTF,-,TRBV3-1/TRBV3-2,-,TRBJ1-2
TGTGCCAGCAGCAGGGTAAATGAAAAACTGTTTTTT,CASSRVNEKLFF,-,TRBV6-5,-,TRBJ1-4
TGTGCCAGCAGTTCGGGCAGGGGGGAGACCCAGTACTTC,CASSSGRGETQYF,TRBD1,TRBV12-3/TRBV12-4,-,TRBJ2-5
TGTGCCAGCAGCTCAAGCCTGTGGAACACTGAAGCTTTCTTT,CASSSSLWNTEAFF,-,TRBV9,-,TRBJ1-1
TGTGCCAGTAGTATACAGGCTAGCGGGGCCTTCAAAAACATTCAGTACTTC,CASSIQASGAFKNIQYF,TRBD2,TRBV19,-,TRBJ2-4
TGTGCCACCAGCAGATGGGGAGGAAAAAGCTCCTACGAGCAGTACTTC,CATSRWGGKSSYEQYF,-,TRBV15,-,TRBJ2-7
TGCGCCAGCAGCTTTAGAGGGAATCAGCCCCAGCATTTT,CASSFRGNQPQHF,-,TRBV5-1,-,TRBJ1-5
TGCGCCAGCAGCTTATTCGGGGACAGCAATAATTCACCCCTCCACTTT,CASSLFGDSNNSPLHF,TRBD1,TRBV5-1,-,TRBJ1-6
TGTGCCAGCAGCGGCGGGGGATCCAAAAAAGAGACCCAGTACTTC,CASSGGGSKKETQYF,TRBD2,TRBV9,-,TRBJ2-5
TGTGCCAGCAGCTCGACTAGCGGGAGGGTCGAGACCCAGTACTTC,CASSSTSGRVETQYF,TRBD2,TRBV6-5,once,TRBJ2-5
TGTGCCAGTAGTGATAGGGCTAGCGGGAACTACGAGCAGTACTTC,CASSDRASGNYEQYF,TRBD2,TRBV19,-,TRBJ2-7
TGTGCCAGCAGTCCCGGGACTAGCGGGGATGGGGTGTTCTTC,CASSPGTSGDGVFF,TRBD2,TRBV3-1/TRBV3-2,-,TRBJ2-1
TGCGCCAGCAGCCAAGAGGCAGTCTCTGGAAACACCATATATTTT,CASSQEAVSGNTIYF,-,TRBV4-1,-,TRBJ1-3
TGTGCCAGCGGATCCCTCCGAGGGGATACGCAGTATTTT,CASGSLRGDTQYF,-,TRBV5-5,-,TRBJ2-3
TGCGCCAGCAGCCAAGGGCGACAGAACTCTGGAAACACCATATATTTT,CASSQGRQNSGNTIYF,-,TRBV4-1,-,TRBJ1-3